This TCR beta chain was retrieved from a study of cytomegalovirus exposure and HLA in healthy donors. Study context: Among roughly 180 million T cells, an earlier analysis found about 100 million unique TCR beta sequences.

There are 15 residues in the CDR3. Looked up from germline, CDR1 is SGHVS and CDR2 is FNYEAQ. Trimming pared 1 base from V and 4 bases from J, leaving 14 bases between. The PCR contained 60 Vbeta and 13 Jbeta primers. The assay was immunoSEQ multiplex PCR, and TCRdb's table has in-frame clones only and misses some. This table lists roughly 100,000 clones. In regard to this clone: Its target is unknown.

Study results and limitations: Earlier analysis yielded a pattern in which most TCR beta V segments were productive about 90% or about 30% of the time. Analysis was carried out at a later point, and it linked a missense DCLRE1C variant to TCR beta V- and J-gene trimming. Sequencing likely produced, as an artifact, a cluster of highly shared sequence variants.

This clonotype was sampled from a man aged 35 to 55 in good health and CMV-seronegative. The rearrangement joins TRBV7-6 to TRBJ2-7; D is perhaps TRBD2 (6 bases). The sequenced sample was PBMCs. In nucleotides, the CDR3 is TGTGCCAGCAGCTTAGAGGCGGGGCCTGATTACGAGCAGTACTTC. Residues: CASSLEAGPDYEQYF.